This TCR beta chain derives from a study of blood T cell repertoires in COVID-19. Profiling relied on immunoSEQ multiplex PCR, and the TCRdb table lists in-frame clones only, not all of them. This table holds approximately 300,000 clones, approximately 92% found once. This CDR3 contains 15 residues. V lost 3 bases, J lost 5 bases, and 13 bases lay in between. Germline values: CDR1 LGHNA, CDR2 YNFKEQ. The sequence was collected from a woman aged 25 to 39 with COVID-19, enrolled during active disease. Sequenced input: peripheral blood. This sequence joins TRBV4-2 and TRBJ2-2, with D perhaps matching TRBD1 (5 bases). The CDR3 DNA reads TGTGCCAGCAGCCATCCTGACAGAGCAACCGGGGAGCTGTTTTTT. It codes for CASSHPDRATGELFF.